These T cell receptor beta chains were read from a single sample in a study of T cell changes during pregnancy in multiple sclerosis. Method: immunoSEQ multiplex PCR; TCRdb's copy keeps in-frame clones and lacks some. Of roughly 64,000 clones in the sample, about 90% were seen once. This sample comprised peripheral blood, obtained in the third trimester of pregnancy. These receptors were taken from a female donor in good health, enrolled as a control in a pregnancy study. Each CDR3 is given with its conserved first and last residue. D genes are given only for firm matches.

d_call v_call cdr3_aa
TRBD1 TRBV29-1 CSVLGRTGPSYNEQFF
TRBD1 TRBV10-3 CAISESQGAWEYEQFF
TRBD2 TRBV19 CASTRAGGGTDTQYF
. TRBV7-9 CASSLSGGQPQHF
TRBD1 TRBV6-1 CASGRPGQGNSPLHF
. TRBV30 CASAAGAMNTEAFF
TRBD2 TRBV6-5 CASSLTSGRIEQYF
. TRBV5-4 CASRKDSYEQHF
. TRBV15 CATSSGDSFSGANVLTF
TRBD1 TRBV30 CAWSVRDSVRQPQHF
TRBD2 TRBV7-2 CASSSPPGLAGGGNEQYF
TRBD2 TRBV4-2 CASSPGVGAGGPSYNEQFF
. TRBV6-6 CASTSGGRQPQHF
TRBD2 TRBV4-1 CASSQDYSGRKETQYF
. TRBV29-1 CSVEGHLNTEAFF
. TRBV2 CATHSASGDEQFF
. TRBV11-2 CASSSNRGYTEAFF
TRBD2 TRBV5-6 CASSLRAGAGGRLKTQYF
. TRBV27 CASSPHLRGLNTGELFF
. TRBV27 CASSLFGGLNTEAFF
. TRBV6-6 CAGRDGNQETQYF
. TRBV29-1 CSAGSGKARRYEQYF
TRBD2 TRBV29-1 CSVALTSGSTDTQYF
. TRBV7-8 CASSPRERTEAFF
. TRBV15 CATSRLAGELFF
TRBD1 TRBV7-9 CASSPSGGQGAGEAFF
. TRBV4-1 CASSQESGITSPLHF
TRBD2 TRBV5-1 CASSLGLAGANIQYF
. TRBV18 CASSPPLGGGDKAFF
TRBD1 TRBV2 CASSERSAGGVYGYTF
TRBD2 TRBV5-6 CASSPLGLAGGGETQYF
TRBD2 TRBV30 CAWGLAGGETQYF
. TRBV30 CAWRQDYEQYF
TRBD2 TRBV5-1 CASSLAGLAGVEQYF
. TRBV27 CASSFALDYGYTF
. TRBV9 CASSLTANTEAFF
. TRBV2 CASSVVTGKAFF
. TRBV9 CASSAGGQGSREQFF
TRBD2 TRBV19 CASSMGLAGGSINEQFF
TRBD2 TRBV29-1 CSVLAGANSGANVLTF
. TRBV2 CASDWEAFF
. TRBV7-2 CASSPPGTDTQYF
. TRBV5-1 CASSERDTPYEQYF
TRBD1 TRBV29-1 CSVATGPEAFF